A selection of T cell receptor beta chains follows, all from one sample in a study of blood T cell repertoires in COVID-19. Profiling relied on immunoSEQ multiplex PCR, and the TCRdb table lists in-frame clones only, not all of them. The sample includes about 360,000 clones, 80% to 90% of them seen just once. The sample taken for sequencing was peripheral blood. Receptors originate from a woman aged 60-70 years with COVID-19, enrolled during active disease. The CDR3 runs from the conserved cysteine through the conserved F or W. The order of the fields is J gene, clone size, D gene, V gene, CDR3 protein, CDR3 DNA. A D gene is named only where the DNA matches it firmly. Size is stated for part of the rows, as once, few or many counts, or as a class when the clone is expanded.

TRBJ2-1	.	.	TRBV7-2	CASSLRGKAEGQFF	TGTGCCAGCAGCTTACGGGGGAAGGCCGAAGGGCAGTTCTTC
TRBJ1-1	.	.	TRBV4-3	CASSQEGWGNTEAFF	TGCGCCAGCAGCCAGGAGGGTTGGGGCAACACTGAAGCTTTCTTT
TRBJ2-3	.	TRBD1	TRBV25-1	CASSESDRDPDTQYF	TGTGCCAGCAGCGAGTCAGACAGGGACCCAGATACGCAGTATTTT
TRBJ2-7	.	TRBD2	TRBV2	CASRRKGLAGGPAYEQYF	TGTGCCAGCAGGAGAAAGGGACTAGCGGGGGGACCCGCCTACGAGCAGTACTTC
TRBJ2-7	.	TRBD1	TRBV5-4	CASSGQGTDYEQYF	TGTGCCAGCAGCGGACAGGGGACCGACTACGAGCAGTACTTC
TRBJ2-5	.	.	TRBV5-1	CASSLNGQGMVETQYF	TGCGCCAGCAGCCTGAATGGGCAGGGTATGGTAGAGACCCAGTACTTC
TRBJ2-3	.	TRBD1	TRBV4-3	CASSQETDREDTQYF	TGCGCCAGCAGCCAAGAGACGGACAGGGAAGATACGCAGTATTTT
TRBJ2-1	.	.	TRBV7-9	CASSSGGQGRYNEQFF	TGTGCCAGCAGCTCAGGCGGGCAGGGGAGATACAATGAGCAGTTCTTC
TRBJ1-5	few	TRBD1	TRBV7-9	CASNRQGRNNQPQHF	TGTGCCAGCAACAGACAGGGGCGGAACAATCAGCCCCAGCATTTT
TRBJ1-1	.	TRBD1	TRBV5-4	CASSPGGMNTEAFF	TGTGCCAGCAGCCCAGGGGGCATGAACACTGAAGCTTTCTTT
TRBJ2-7	.	TRBD2	TRBV3-1/TRBV3-2	CASSQGLADPGYEQYF	TGTGCCAGCAGCCAAGGGCTAGCGGACCCTGGGTACGAGCAGTACTTC
TRBJ1-2	.	TRBD1	TRBV5-1	CASSLTGQGAWGYTF	TGCGCCAGCAGCTTGACGGGACAGGGGGCTTGGGGCTACACCTTC
TRBJ2-2	.	.	TRBV4-1	CASSQELKGANTGELFF	TGCGCCAGCAGCCAAGAGTTGAAGGGGGCGAACACCGGGGAGCTGTTTTTT
TRBJ1-2	.	TRBD1	TRBV5-1	CASSLAWTGESYGYTF	TGCGCCAGCAGCTTGGCGTGGACAGGGGAGTCCTATGGCTACACCTTC
TRBJ2-1	.	TRBD2	TRBV6-4	CASSDGSGGDYNEQFF	TGTGCCAGCAGTGACGGGTCGGGGGGGGACTACAATGAGCAGTTCTTC
TRBJ1-2	.	.	TRBV27	CASRPGHYYGYTF	TGTGCCAGCCGCCCAGGTCATTACTATGGCTACACCTTC
TRBJ2-3	.	.	TRBV2	CATPIGGGRNTDTQYF	TGTGCCACCCCGATTGGCGGGGGCCGGAACACAGATACGCAGTATTTT
TRBJ2-3	.	TRBD2	TRBV12-5	CASGLTTGTSGGATDTQYF	TGTGCTAGTGGTTTGACCACCGGGACTAGCGGGGGGGCGACAGATACGCAGTATTTT
TRBJ2-7	.	TRBD1	TRBV7-9	CASSFDRAAYEQYF	TGTGCCAGCAGCTTCGACAGGGCGGCCTACGAGCAGTACTTC
TRBJ2-7	once	TRBD1	TRBV5-1	CASSLELAATGSSYEQYF	TGCGCCAGCAGCTTGGAACTGGCGGCGACAGGGAGCTCCTACGAGCAGTACTTC
TRBJ1-3	.	.	TRBV9	CASSPSPGPYGNTIYF	TGTGCCAGCAGCCCATCTCCGGGTCCTTATGGAAACACCATATATTTT
TRBJ1-1	.	.	TRBV29-1	CSVVALGNTEAFF	TGCAGCGTTGTAGCCTTGGGGAACACTGAAGCTTTCTTT
TRBJ1-5	.	.	TRBV5-8	CASSFQGYQPQHF	TGTGCCAGCAGCTTCCAGGGTTATCAGCCCCAGCATTTT
TRBJ1-3	.	.	TRBV30	CAWITGGLNYF	TGTGCCTGGATCACGGGGGGGCTGAATTATTTT
TRBJ2-7	.	TRBD1	TRBV9	CASSAGTGGLYEQYF	TGTGCCAGCAGCGCCGGGACAGGGGGACTCTACGAGCAGTACTTC
TRBJ1-5	few	TRBD1	TRBV10-3	CAISEKQGAIFNQPQHF	TGTGCCATCAGTGAGAAACAGGGGGCGATTTTCAATCAGCCCCAGCATTTT
TRBJ2-7	.	TRBD1	TRBV7-9	CASSRQGPSYEQYF	TGTGCCAGCAGCCGACAGGGTCCCTCCTACGAGCAGTACTTC
TRBJ1-1	.	TRBD1	TRBV6-5	CASSYGAGGTEAFF	TGTGCCAGCAGTTACGGGGCAGGGGGCACTGAAGCTTTCTTT
TRBJ2-1	.	TRBD2	TRBV5-4	CASSLAGGLYNEQFF	TGTGCCAGCAGCCTAGCGGGGGGGCTCTACAATGAGCAGTTCTTC
TRBJ2-1	.	TRBD1	TRBV15	CATSRDDRAASNEQFF	TGTGCCACCAGCAGAGACGACAGGGCCGCCTCGAATGAGCAGTTCTTC
TRBJ1-4	.	.	TRBV21-1	CACPGHPNEKLFF	TGTGCCTGCCCAGGACACCCCAATGAAAAACTGTTTTTT
TRBJ2-3	.	.	TRBV7-2	CASSPTLGPRDTQYF	TGTGCCAGCAGCCCCACGTTGGGGCCCCGTGATACGCAGTATTTT
TRBJ1-6	.	.	TRBV28	CASSFGGTLYNSPLHF	TGTGCCAGCAGTTTTGGAGGGACTCTTTATAATTCACCCCTCCACTTT
TRBJ2-7	.	TRBD1	TRBV11-2	CASRDLYRGEQYF	TGTGCCAGCAGGGATCTTTACAGGGGCGAGCAGTACTTC
TRBJ2-2	.	TRBD1	TRBV7-3	CASSSKVRGPNTGELFF	TGTGCCAGCAGCTCCAAGGTCAGGGGGCCGAACACCGGGGAGCTGTTTTTT
TRBJ1-4	.	.	TRBV5-4	CASRLEPSNEKLFF	TGTGCCAGCCGGTTAGAACCATCTAATGAAAAACTGTTTTTT
TRBJ1-4	.	.	TRBV19	CASSPGAAIFSNEKLFF	TGTGCCAGTAGCCCTGGGGCAGCAATCTTTTCCAATGAAAAACTGTTTTTT
TRBJ1-1	.	.	TRBV5-1	CASSLGGSLNTEAFF	TGCGCCAGCAGCTTGGGAGGGTCCCTTAACACTGAAGCTTTCTTT
TRBJ1-1	once	TRBD1	TRBV7-8	CASSHGQDTEAFF	TGTGCCAGCAGCCACGGACAGGACACTGAAGCTTTCTTT
TRBJ1-2	.	.	TRBV30	CAWEGLSYGYTF	TGTGCCTGGGAGGGACTGAGCTATGGCTACACCTTC
TRBJ2-3	.	.	TRBV7-2	CASNRIGALTDTQYF	TGTGCCAGCAATAGGATAGGGGCGCTCACAGATACGCAGTATTTT
TRBJ1-2	.	.	TRBV9	CASSVTGLGGYTF	TGTGCCAGCAGCGTTACAGGGTTGGGTGGCTACACCTTC
TRBJ2-7	.	.	TRBV19	CASSIVGSSLSEQYF	TGTGCCAGTAGTATAGTGGGGAGCTCGCTGTCAGAGCAGTACTTC
TRBJ1-5	.	.	TRBV6-2/TRBV6-3	CASSYGGGQPQHF	TGTGCCAGCAGTTACGGGGGGGGGCAGCCCCAGCATTTT
TRBJ1-2	.	.	TRBV11-1	CASSEEGDYGYTF	TGTGCCAGCAGCGAGGAAGGGGACTATGGCTACACCTTC
TRBJ2-5	.	.	TRBV7-2	CASSLARGGVVNQETQYF	TGTGCCAGCAGCTTAGCCCGGGGTGGTGTGGTAAACCAAGAGACCCAGTACTTC
TRBJ1-2	.	TRBD1	TRBV27	CASSPRDRGVVGGYTF	TGTGCCAGCAGTCCCCGGGACAGGGGAGTCGTAGGTGGCTACACCTTC
TRBJ1-1	.	TRBD1	TRBV6-6	CASSYPAGGTEAFF	TGTGCCAGCAGTTACCCCGCAGGGGGCACTGAAGCTTTCTTT
TRBJ2-2	.	.	TRBV24-1	CATSEGPNTGELFF	TGTGCCACCAGTGAGGGCCCTAACACCGGGGAGCTGTTTTTT
TRBJ2-7	few	.	TRBV11-3	CASSPQAGSRGGEQYF	TGTGCCAGCAGCCCCCAGGCGGGGTCAAGGGGTGGCGAGCAGTACTTC
TRBJ2-3	.	TRBD1	TRBV7-6	CASRGRDRPTDTQYF	TGTGCCAGCAGGGGAAGGGACAGGCCAACAGATACGCAGTATTTT
TRBJ1-2	many	.	TRBV20-1	CSSRHFYGYTF	TGCAGTTCGAGACATTTTTATGGCTACACCTTC
TRBJ2-1	.	TRBD2	TRBV6-2/TRBV6-3	CASSSWTSGGVYNEQFF	TGTGCCAGCAGTAGCTGGACTAGCGGGGGGGTCTACAATGAGCAGTTCTTC
TRBJ1-6	.	.	TRBV4-3	CASSQAREGYSPLHF	TGCGCCAGCAGCCAAGCCCGGGAGGGATATTCACCCCTCCACTTT
TRBJ1-5	.	.	TRBV30	CAWSVNGGWGGGYSNQPQHF	TGTGCCTGGAGCGTCAATGGGGGCTGGGGGGGTGGCTATAGCAATCAGCCCCAGCATTTT